This T cell receptor (beta chain) was identified during a study of CD8 T cells in Susac syndrome. V dropped 7 bases and J dropped 4 bases, with 18 bases sitting between them. The CDR3 extends over 15 amino acids. Germline V CDR1 and CDR2: LNHDA, SQIVND (reference sequence). CD8+ and CD4+ T cells from blood underwent TCR beta sequencing, which was carried out in a high-throughput format. The controls, all healthy donors, were matched for age and sex. Through negative isolation, CD4+ and CD8+ T cells were obtained, while TEMRA cells were enriched using FACS. The RNA input was roughly 0.45 to 1 ug, and it was reverse transcribed with random hexamers. TCR beta CDR3 was amplified by immunoSEQ covering 54 Vbeta and 13 Jbeta. TCRdb passed the immunoSEQ multiplex PCR reads through MiXCR, listing each CDR3 protein once. There are roughly 50,000 distinct CDR3 sequences in the sample; more than 85% occur only once, and approximately 0.53% lies in the top ten.

The chain carries TRBV19 and TRBJ2-3; a weak D match, TRBD2 (5 bases). Material: CD8+ T cells from PBMCs. The receptor was derived from a human donor in good health. CDR3 sequence reads: CASTSRGSIADTQYF. Here the CDR3 DNA reads TGTGCCAGTACTTCGAGAGGGTCGATCGCAGATACGCAGTATTTT.